A selection of T cell receptor beta chains follows, all from one sample in a study of cytomegalovirus exposure and HLA in healthy donors. Assay: immunoSEQ multiplex PCR; the TCRdb copy retains only in-frame clones and omits some. The data hold under 350,000 clones, with just over 85% observed a single time. Sequenced sample: PBMCs. These receptor sequences come from a woman aged 18-29 years in good health and CMV-seronegative. The CDR3 runs from the conserved cysteine through the conserved F or W. A D gene is named only where the DNA matches it firmly. Size is omitted from some rows. Given values are once, few, many or a class for expanded clones.

D gene: TRBD2; clone size: .; V gene: TRBV18; J gene: TRBJ2-3; CDR3 protein: CASTGSGSGTDTQYF; CDR3 DNA: TGTGCCAGCACTGGCAGCGGGAGTGGCACAGATACGCAGTATTTT
D gene: TRBD1; clone size: .; V gene: TRBV13; J gene: TRBJ1-6; CDR3 protein: CASGLDRGAPLHF; CDR3 DNA: TGTGCCAGCGGTTTGGACAGGGGCGCACCCCTCCACTTT
D gene: .; clone size: few; V gene: TRBV18; J gene: TRBJ1-2; CDR3 protein: CASSPTGDNYGYTF; CDR3 DNA: TGTGCCAGCTCACCAACGGGGGATAACTATGGCTACACCTTC
D gene: .; clone size: .; V gene: TRBV7-2; J gene: TRBJ2-7; CDR3 protein: CASSLVGEQEIYEQYF; CDR3 DNA: TGTGCCAGCAGCTTAGTCGGAGAACAGGAGATATACGAGCAGTACTTC
D gene: TRBD1; clone size: once; V gene: TRBV30; J gene: TRBJ2-7; CDR3 protein: CAWNSGQGSNEQYF; CDR3 DNA: TGTGCCTGGAATTCGGGACAGGGTTCTAACGAGCAGTACTTC
D gene: TRBD1; clone size: .; V gene: TRBV6-4; J gene: TRBJ2-7; CDR3 protein: CASSEGDRGPLYF; CDR3 DNA: TGTGCCAGCAGTGAAGGGGACAGGGGGCCGTTGTACTTC
D gene: .; clone size: .; V gene: TRBV4-1; J gene: TRBJ1-2; CDR3 protein: CASSPEPTANYGYTF; CDR3 DNA: TGCGCCAGCAGCCCCGAACCTACGGCTAACTATGGCTACACCTTC
D gene: TRBD1; clone size: once; V gene: TRBV13; J gene: TRBJ1-1; CDR3 protein: CASSLYSGGAVNTEAFF; CDR3 DNA: TGTGCCAGCAGCTTATACTCAGGGGGCGCGGTAAACACTGAAGCTTTCTTT
D gene: TRBD2; clone size: .; V gene: TRBV30; J gene: TRBJ2-3; CDR3 protein: CAWSGLAGRTDTQYF; CDR3 DNA: TGTGCCTGGAGCGGACTAGCGGGGCGCACAGATACGCAGTATTTT
D gene: .; clone size: once; V gene: TRBV5-1; J gene: TRBJ1-3; CDR3 protein: CASSLVAGRGNTIYF; CDR3 DNA: TGCGCCAGCAGCTTGGTGGCAGGGCGCGGAAACACCATATATTTT
D gene: TRBD1; clone size: .; V gene: TRBV18; J gene: TRBJ1-5; CDR3 protein: CASSPTGDQPQHF; CDR3 DNA: TGTGCCAGCTCACCTACAGGGGATCAGCCCCAGCATTTT
D gene: TRBD1; clone size: .; V gene: TRBV6-5; J gene: TRBJ2-7; CDR3 protein: CASSLDREHEQYF; CDR3 DNA: TGTGCCAGCAGTTTGGACAGGGAACACGAGCAGTACTTC
D gene: TRBD2; clone size: .; V gene: TRBV4-1; J gene: TRBJ2-1; CDR3 protein: CASSRLAGVSQRTYNEQFF; CDR3 DNA: TGCGCCAGCAGCCGTCTAGCGGGAGTATCACAAAGGACCTACAATGAGCAGTTCTTC
D gene: .; clone size: .; V gene: TRBV25-1; J gene: TRBJ2-1; CDR3 protein: CASSEPVYNEQFF; CDR3 DNA: TGTGCCAGCAGTGAACCAGTCTACAATGAGCAGTTCTTC
D gene: TRBD1; clone size: .; V gene: TRBV7-9; J gene: TRBJ1-2; CDR3 protein: CASSRSGGDRDYGYTF; CDR3 DNA: TGTGCCAGCAGCCGAAGTGGTGGGGACAGGGACTATGGCTACACCTTC
D gene: TRBD2; clone size: .; V gene: TRBV29-1; J gene: TRBJ2-1; CDR3 protein: CSVDKLAGGNEQFF; CDR3 DNA: TGCAGCGTTGATAAGCTAGCGGGTGGGAATGAGCAGTTCTTC
D gene: .; clone size: .; V gene: TRBV9; J gene: TRBJ1-2; CDR3 protein: CASSVEPANYGYTF; CDR3 DNA: TGTGCCAGCAGCGTAGAACCGGCTAACTATGGCTACACCTTC
D gene: TRBD1; clone size: .; V gene: TRBV6-1; J gene: TRBJ1-5; CDR3 protein: CASSARDRGNQPQHF; CDR3 DNA: TGTGCCAGCAGTGCCCGGGACAGGGGCAATCAGCCCCAGCATTTT
D gene: .; clone size: few; V gene: TRBV5-4; J gene: TRBJ1-1; CDR3 protein: CASSPIGGTEAFF; CDR3 DNA: TGTGCCAGCAGCCCAATCGGGGGGACTGAAGCTTTCTTT
D gene: .; clone size: .; V gene: TRBV9; J gene: TRBJ2-7; CDR3 protein: CASSVFPNYEQYF; CDR3 DNA: TGTGCCAGCAGCGTATTCCCCAACTACGAGCAGTACTTC
D gene: .; clone size: few; V gene: TRBV6-6; J gene: TRBJ1-2; CDR3 protein: CASSSKGGNYGYTF; CDR3 DNA: TGTGCCAGCAGTTCGAAAGGAGGGAACTATGGCTACACCTTC
D gene: TRBD1; clone size: once; V gene: TRBV6-5; J gene: TRBJ1-4; CDR3 protein: CASSLQGARTQKLFF; CDR3 DNA: TGTGCCAGCAGTTTACAGGGGGCAAGGACCCAAAAACTGTTTTTT
D gene: TRBD2; clone size: .; V gene: TRBV27; J gene: TRBJ2-7; CDR3 protein: CASSSGTSGSSEQYF; CDR3 DNA: TGTGCCAGCAGTTCCGGGACTAGCGGGAGTAGCGAGCAGTACTTC
D gene: .; clone size: .; V gene: TRBV5-4; J gene: TRBJ1-6; CDR3 protein: CASSSSGQRPNSPLHF; CDR3 DNA: TGTGCCAGCAGCTCTTCCGGACAGAGGCCTAATTCACCCCTCCACTTT
D gene: TRBD2; clone size: .; V gene: TRBV5-1; J gene: TRBJ2-3; CDR3 protein: CASGLLAGGATDTQYF; CDR3 DNA: TGCGCCAGCGGACTTCTAGCGGGAGGGGCCACAGATACGCAGTATTTT
D gene: .; clone size: .; V gene: TRBV5-6; J gene: TRBJ1-5; CDR3 protein: CASSGMGSQSNQPQHF; CDR3 DNA: TGTGCCAGCAGCGGGATGGGGAGCCAGAGCAATCAGCCCCAGCATTTT
D gene: .; clone size: .; V gene: TRBV9; J gene: TRBJ1-1; CDR3 protein: CASSVGQAFPNTEAFF; CDR3 DNA: TGTGCCAGCAGCGTAGGACAGGCGTTTCCCAACACTGAAGCTTTCTTT
D gene: .; clone size: .; V gene: TRBV2; J gene: TRBJ2-5; CDR3 protein: CASRQLEGANQETQYF; CDR3 DNA: TGTGCCAGCAGGCAATTGGAGGGAGCAAACCAAGAGACCCAGTACTTC
D gene: .; clone size: .; V gene: TRBV5-8; J gene: TRBJ1-5; CDR3 protein: CASSLWGLEPQHF; CDR3 DNA: TGTGCCAGCAGCCTCTGGGGACTTGAGCCCCAGCATTTT
D gene: .; clone size: .; V gene: TRBV11-3; J gene: TRBJ1-1; CDR3 protein: CASSLDVGQGKAFF; CDR3 DNA: TGTGCCAGCAGCTTAGACGTCGGGCAGGGTAAAGCTTTCTTT